This T cell receptor (beta chain) came from a study of CD8 T cells in ankylosing spondylitis. Study-wide results and caveats: In synovial fluid and blood from reactive arthritis, some motif variants were previously reported.

This clonotype has a count of ten or more. Antigen unknown. Via MiXCR, TCRdb re-called the 5' RACE reads, giving one row per CDR3 protein. This sample has hundreds of thousands of distinct CDR3 sequences; 8.2% occur once, and the top ten carry around 4.4%. V lost 4 bases, J lost 3 bases, and 11 bases lay in between. The CDR3 loop spans 13 amino acids. Germline loops: CDR1 SGHRS, CDR2 YFSETQ. Material: blood, either unsorted or a sorted T cell fraction (not recorded which). This clonotype originated in a female donor with ankylosing spondylitis or in good health (not recorded which). The J gene is TRBJ2-7, the V gene TRBV5-1; D is uncertain. CDR3 bases: TGCGCCAGCAGCCTGGGAAGGTTCTACGAGCAGTACTTC. Protein product: CASSLGRFYEQYF. Complete variable domain (other parts from reference TRBV5-1 and TRBJ2-7): KAGVTQTPRYLIKTRGQQVTLSCSPISGHRSVSWYQQTPGQGLQFLFEYFSETQRNKGNFPGRFSGRQFSNSRSEMNVSTLELGDSALYLCASSLGRFYEQYFGPGTRLTVT.